This record covers a single T cell receptor beta chain. Tumor libraries mostly used about 5 ug genomic DNA, two replicates each. Only in-frame clones appear in the TCRdb table, and some are missing; sequencing was by immunoSEQ multiplex PCR. The table has under 7,000 clones, around half seen once; the top ten hold approximately 8%. Described time point: after neoadjuvant nivolumab, at surgical resection. These data belong to a study of neoadjuvant anti-PD-1 for oral cavity cancer. Study-wide context: Most patients had three to four biweekly doses of 3 mg/kg nivolumab before resection. Patients without progression got a fourth dose around day 43.

V lost 8 bases, J lost 10 bases, and 17 bases lay in between. CDR1 and CDR2 from the germline V gene are GTSNPN and SVGIG (reference sequence). The CDR3 consists of 12 residues. This rearrangement joins TRBV30 to TRBJ1-4; weak D call: TRBD1 (6 bases). This TCR derives from a person between 35 and 79 years old with oral cavity squamous cell carcinoma. The sample consisted of tumor tissue, taken after nivolumab (anti-PD-1) treatment. This chain's CDR3 is CAIYDRSGKLFF. As DNA, the CDR3 is TGTGCCATCTATGACAGGTCGGGAAAACTGTTTTTT.